A selection of T cell receptor beta chains follows, all from one sample in a study of blood T cell repertoires in COVID-19. Clones were sequenced by immunoSEQ multiplex PCR, and TCRdb holds only the in-frame ones, with some missing. The data contain a few hundred thousand clones, about 88% of them singletons. The sample was peripheral blood. All receptors derive from a woman in her forties or fifties with COVID-19, enrolled during active disease. Both conserved end residues are part of each CDR3. Each record gives: D gene, CDR3 length, clone size, J gene, V gene, CDR3 DNA, CDR3 protein. D genes are given only for firm matches. Size is stated for part of the rows, as once, few or many counts, or as a class when the clone is expanded.

D: NA
length: 13
size: NA
J: TRBJ2-5
V: TRBV12-3/TRBV12-4
DNA: TGTGCCAGCAGCCCGGCCTCGGAGGAGACCCAGTACTTC
CDR3: CASSPASEETQYF

D: TRBD1
length: 13
size: NA
J: TRBJ1-1
V: TRBV10-3
DNA: TGTGCCATCAATACAGGGGGCGGAACTGAAGCTTTCTTT
CDR3: CAINTGGGTEAFF

D: TRBD1
length: 18
size: NA
J: TRBJ1-1
V: TRBV7-2
DNA: TGTGCCAGCAGCCAGATAGGCCGGGACAGGCCACGGAGGACTGAAGCTTTCTTT
CDR3: CASSQIGRDRPRRTEAFF

D: TRBD2
length: 15
size: NA
J: TRBJ2-1
V: TRBV25-1
DNA: TGTGCCAGCAGTGCGGGGGGGCATCTATGGTATGAGCAGTTCTTC
CDR3: CASSAGGHLWYEQFF

D: TRBD1
length: 17
size: once
J: TRBJ1-2
V: TRBV27
DNA: TGTGCCAGCAGTTTATCCCCCCCAGGGGGCGCATTCTATGGCTACACCTTC
CDR3: CASSLSPPGGAFYGYTF

D: TRBD2
length: 18
size: NA
J: TRBJ2-3
V: TRBV12-5
DNA: TGTGCTAGTGGGCCCGGGACTAGCGGGGGGAATAGCACAGATACGCAGTATTTT
CDR3: CASGPGTSGGNSTDTQYF

D: NA
length: 14
size: NA
J: TRBJ2-6
V: TRBV5-6
DNA: TGTGCCAGCACCTGGGGAGCTGGGGCCAACGTCCTGACTTTC
CDR3: CASTWGAGANVLTF

D: TRBD1
length: 17
size: NA
J: TRBJ1-1
V: TRBV2
DNA: TGTGCCAGCACCGTCCTTTTACCGGGACAGGGGAACACTGAAGCTTTCTTT
CDR3: CASTVLLPGQGNTEAFF

D: NA
length: 15
size: NA
J: TRBJ1-1
V: TRBV5-1
DNA: TGCGCCAGCAGCTTAGGGTCAGGGGTGGGCACTGAAGCTTTCTTT
CDR3: CASSLGSGVGTEAFF

D: NA
length: 15
size: NA
J: TRBJ1-1
V: TRBV28
DNA: TGTGCCAGCAACTTGGGACTGCCTCGGGGCACTGAAGCTTTCTTT
CDR3: CASNLGLPRGTEAFF

D: TRBD1
length: 15
size: NA
J: TRBJ1-6
V: TRBV6-4
DNA: TGTGCCAGCCTTCCGGGACAGGGGGTTAATTCACCCCTCCACTTT
CDR3: CASLPGQGVNSPLHF

D: TRBD2
length: 18
size: NA
J: TRBJ2-1
V: TRBV14
DNA: TGTGCCAGCAGCCAATCGGCTAGCGGGGCCCCGGCACGGAATGAGCAGTTCTTC
CDR3: CASSQSASGAPARNEQFF

D: TRBD2
length: 14
size: NA
J: TRBJ2-2
V: TRBV10-3
DNA: TGTGCCATTTTTAGCGGGGCCCCCACCGGGGAGCTGTTTTTT
CDR3: CAIFSGAPTGELFF

D: NA
length: 13
size: NA
J: TRBJ2-1
V: TRBV24-1
DNA: TGTGCCACCAGTGATTTTGCGGGGAACGAGCAGTTCTTC
CDR3: CATSDFAGNEQFF

D: NA
length: 16
size: NA
J: TRBJ2-2
V: TRBV7-2
DNA: TGTGCCAGCAGCTCCCTCTCGGGACTGAGAACCGGGGAGCTGTTTTTT
CDR3: CASSSLSGLRTGELFF

D: NA
length: 14
size: NA
J: TRBJ2-5
V: TRBV11-3
DNA: TGTGCCAGCAGCTTAGGTGGCAACCAAGAGACCCAGTACTTC
CDR3: CASSLGGNQETQYF

D: NA
length: 15
size: NA
J: TRBJ2-5
V: TRBV27
DNA: TGTGCCAGCAGTTTAGGCGTTTCCAGAGGAGAGACCCAGTACTTC
CDR3: CASSLGVSRGETQYF

D: NA
length: 14
size: once
J: TRBJ1-4
V: TRBV27
DNA: TGTGCCAGCAGTTACCGGAGAACTAATGAAAAACTGTTTTTT
CDR3: CASSYRRTNEKLFF

D: NA
length: 13
size: NA
J: TRBJ2-3
V: TRBV7-6
DNA: TGTGCCAGCAGTGTGGGCAGGACAGATACGCAGTATTTT
CDR3: CASSVGRTDTQYF

D: NA
length: 12
size: NA
J: TRBJ2-5
V: TRBV6-1
DNA: TGTGCCAGCAGTGAAAGGGGGGGGACCCAGTACTTC
CDR3: CASSERGGTQYF

D: NA
length: 17
size: NA
J: TRBJ2-1
V: TRBV4-3
DNA: TGCGCCAGCAGCCAAGGCGTCGGCCGGGGGTCCTACAATGAGCAGTTCTTC
CDR3: CASSQGVGRGSYNEQFF

D: NA
length: 15
size: NA
J: TRBJ2-2
V: TRBV4-1
DNA: TGCGCCAGCAGCCAAGCCGGGGGTGAGACCGGGGAGCTGTTTTTT
CDR3: CASSQAGGETGELFF

D: TRBD1
length: 15
size: NA
J: TRBJ2-5
V: TRBV11-1
DNA: TGTGCCAGCAGCTTAAACAGGGGGTTAGGAGAGACCCAGTACTTC
CDR3: CASSLNRGLGETQYF

D: NA
length: 14
size: NA
J: TRBJ1-1
V: TRBV25-1
DNA: TGTGCCAGCAGTGCCAGGGCTATGAACACTGAAGCTTTCTTT
CDR3: CASSARAMNTEAFF

D: NA
length: 13
size: NA
J: TRBJ2-3
V: TRBV2
DNA: TGTGCCAGCAGTCCTACTAGTAAGGATACGCAGTATTTT
CDR3: CASSPTSKDTQYF

D: NA
length: 13
size: once
J: TRBJ1-5
V: TRBV18
DNA: TGTGCCAGCTCACGACAGGGCAATCAGCCCCAGCATTTT
CDR3: CASSRQGNQPQHF

D: TRBD2
length: 15
size: once
J: TRBJ2-7
V: TRBV7-3
DNA: TGTGCCAGCAGCTTAATAGGAGCGGGGGATGACGAGCAGTACTTC
CDR3: CASSLIGAGDDEQYF

D: NA
length: 11
size: few
J: TRBJ2-1
V: TRBV5-6
DNA: TGTGCCAGCAGCTTGGCAGGTGAGCAGTTCTTC
CDR3: CASSLAGEQFF

D: NA
length: 12
size: NA
J: TRBJ1-1
V: TRBV28
DNA: TGTGCCAGCAGACGTCAGGGGACTGAAGCTTTCTTT
CDR3: CASRRQGTEAFF

D: NA
length: 17
size: NA
J: TRBJ1-5
V: TRBV27
DNA: TGTGCCAGCAGTTTACAGAGCCGCGGCGATGGCAATCAGCCCCAGCATTTT
CDR3: CASSLQSRGDGNQPQHF

D: NA
length: 13
size: once
J: TRBJ1-5
V: TRBV27
DNA: TGTGCCAGCAGTTTAATCCAGAATCAGCCCCAGCATTTT
CDR3: CASSLIQNQPQHF

D: NA
length: 16
size: NA
J: TRBJ2-2
V: TRBV6-1
DNA: TGTGCCAGCAGTGAAGGGAGAGGGCTTCACACCGGGGAGCTGTTTTTT
CDR3: CASSEGRGLHTGELFF

D: TRBD1
length: 19
size: NA
J: TRBJ1-1
V: TRBV4-2
DNA: TGTGCCAGCAGCCAAGATTACCGGACAGGGTTTCTTGTCGGCACTGAAGCTTTCTTT
CDR3: CASSQDYRTGFLVGTEAFF

D: NA
length: 15
size: NA
J: TRBJ2-6
V: TRBV9
DNA: TGTGCCAGCACCCTAAGGAGCTCTGGGGCCAACGTCCTGACTTTC
CDR3: CASTLRSSGANVLTF